The source of this T cell receptor (beta chain) is a study of blood T cell repertoires in COVID-19 (dated by TCRdb to between 2020 and 2021). Turning to the overall study: Samples covering the acute and convalescent phases of COVID-19 were provided by collaborators in the United States, Italy and Spain. The material from the prospective study consisted of cDNA or gDNA derived from T cells, B-cell-depleted T cells, or PBMCs. Subjects who had been exposed to COVID-19, were actively infected with it, or had recovered from it provided the deeply sampled blood TCRbeta repertoires that made up the dataset. The repertoires were made available in a free public database intended to serve as a resource for research on the immune response to SARS-CoV-2. Samples came from the ongoing ImmuneRACE study (first 160 participants) plus 1,254 subjects from 6 global collaborators. Sample metadata almost always included a de-identified subject ID, COVID-19 status, age in years and sex. Where available, HLA class I and class II types were obtained from metadata supplied by the sample provider rather than from assay-based typing.

Summary of the overall study and its limitations: Clinical and demographic metadata were provided uncurated, with the amount varying by source and participant.

The collaborating institutions used their own protocols to collect whole blood in K2EDTA tubes. Collaborator samples were shipped for TCRbeta analysis as frozen whole blood, isolated PBMCs, or DNA extracted from either sample type. This clone was recorded once. There is no known antigen for this receptor. No qualities accompany the bases; no much larger clone lies one base away. TCRbeta CDR3 regions were amplified from genomic DNA by means of the immunoSEQ Assay, a bias-controlled multiplex PCR. The study's own analysis went as follows. The number of nucleated cells in each sample was estimated from the amplification of reference gene primers within the assay. Sequence reads were collapsed and filtered to measure the absolute abundance of every unique TCRbeta CDR3 rearrangement. For each sample, productive Simpson clonality was calculated by taking the square root of Simpson's diversity index across productive rearrangements. TCRdb took this table from immuneACCESS and kept in-frame rearrangements with V and J called. Such tables lack part of the clones; where checked against another copy, unresolved V genes explain under half of the gap, and the rest is unexplained. The V and J calls and clone size come from that table; D and trimming were worked out from the DNA. Recorded for this sample are approximately 100,000 clones; about 85% of them occurred a single time. Jointly, the top ten make up approximately 1.8% of the sample.

The source material was peripheral blood. The receptor comes from a woman aged 65 to 85 with active or convalescent COVID-19.

The bases are TGTGCCTGGAGTCCAGCACTAGATTCTGGACTGACTCAGCCCCAGCATTTT. Translated, this gives CAWSPALDSGLTQPQHF. The chain uses TRBV30 and TRBJ1-5; the D gene is not confidently resolved. The CDR3, from cysteine to phenylalanine, totals 17 residues. The retained sequence is limited to the CDR3, 51 bases, with the frame set at the first base. V is cut by 2 bases and J by 6 bases, and the space between the germline ends is 23 bases. CDR1 and CDR2 were assigned from the germline V gene (reference sequence) as GTSNPN and SVGIG. The CDR3 plus the reference TRBV30 and TRBJ1-5 genes for the other parts give the full variable domain: SQTIHQWPATLVQPVGSPLSLECTVEGTSNPNLYWYRQAAGRGLQLLFYSVGIGQISSEVPQNLSASRPQDRQFILSSKKLLLSDSGFYLCAWSPALDSGLTQPQHFGDGTRLSIL.